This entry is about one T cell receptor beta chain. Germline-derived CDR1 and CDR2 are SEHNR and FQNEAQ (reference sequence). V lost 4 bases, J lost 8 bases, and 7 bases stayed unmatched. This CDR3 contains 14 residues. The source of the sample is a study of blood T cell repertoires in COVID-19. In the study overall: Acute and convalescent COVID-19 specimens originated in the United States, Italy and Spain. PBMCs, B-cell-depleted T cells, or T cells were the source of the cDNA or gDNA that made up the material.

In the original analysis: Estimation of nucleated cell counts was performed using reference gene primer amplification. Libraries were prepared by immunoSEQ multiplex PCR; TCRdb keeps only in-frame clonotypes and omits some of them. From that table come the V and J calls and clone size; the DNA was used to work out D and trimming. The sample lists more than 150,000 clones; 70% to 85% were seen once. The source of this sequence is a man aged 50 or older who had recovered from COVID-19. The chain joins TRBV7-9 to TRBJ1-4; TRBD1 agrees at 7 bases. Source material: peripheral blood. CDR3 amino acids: CASSSIEGAEKLFF. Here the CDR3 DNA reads TGTGCCAGCAGCTCGATAGAGGGGGCGGAAAAACTGTTTTTT.